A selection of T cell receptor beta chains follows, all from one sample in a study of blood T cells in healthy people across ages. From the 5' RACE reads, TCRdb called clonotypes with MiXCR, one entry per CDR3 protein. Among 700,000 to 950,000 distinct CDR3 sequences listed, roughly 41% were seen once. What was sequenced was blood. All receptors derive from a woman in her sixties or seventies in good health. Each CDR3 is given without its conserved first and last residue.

ASSLRTGAATYEQY	TRBJ2-7	TRBV7-9
TSSQKGVEQY	.	TRBV1
ASSHPSRGEAF	TRBJ1-1	TRBV4-3
SALATSSETQY	TRBJ2-5	TRBV20-1
ASSLDPGHYGYT	TRBJ1-2	TRBV7-9
NARSTSGIPPSYEQY	TRBJ2-7	TRBV20-1
ASSLMRTNEKLF	TRBJ1-4	TRBV6-5
ASSPTGTGAVYEQY	TRBJ2-7	TRBV4-3
SARSGSGNQPQH	TRBJ1-5	TRBV20-1
ASSPFLDRRSEQF	TRBJ2-1	TRBV6-5
ASSLAGVKYEQY	.	TRBV27
SARPFERGGNYGYT	TRBJ1-2	TRBV20-1
ASSQDRRAYEQY	TRBJ2-7	TRBV3-1
ASITISGSGTDTQY	TRBJ2-3	TRBV12-3/TRBV12-4
ASSLTESYEQY	TRBJ2-7	TRBV5-1
ASGGQGRSYNEQY	.	TRBV7-6
ASSLGLGGSYEQY	TRBJ2-7	TRBV7-3
ASSPNVGGNEQF	TRBJ2-1	TRBV7-3
SASRAFPYEQY	.	TRBV20-1
ASSSGQKETQY	.	TRBV12-3/TRBV12-4
SAIGRGLMNTEAF	TRBJ1-1	TRBV29-1
ASSFGLAGSYDEQF	TRBJ2-1	TRBV28
ASRGAGDEQY	TRBJ2-7	TRBV7-9
ASSSSGASTDTQY	TRBJ2-3	TRBV5-1
SVEGDRGDTEAF	TRBJ1-1	TRBV29-1
ASSQISGRVADTQY	TRBJ2-3	TRBV4-3
ASSEGGQGIYEQF	TRBJ2-1	TRBV7-2
ASSIRQGEEKLF	TRBJ1-4	TRBV12-3/TRBV12-4
ATSGTAGGSGANVLT	TRBJ2-6	TRBV24-1